This T cell receptor beta chain originates from a study of T cell changes during pregnancy in multiple sclerosis. The repertoire was sequenced with immunoSEQ multiplex PCR; TCRdb's copy has only in-frame clones and lacks some. The sample shows some 30,000 clones, 90% of them seen only once. V lost 1 base and J lost 0, with 6 bases in between. This CDR3 has 14 amino acids. The germline V gene has CDR1 MNHEY and CDR2 SMNVEV (reference sequence). This TCR derives from a female donor with multiple sclerosis, enrolled in a pregnancy study. Sequencing was performed on CD8+ T cells from peripheral blood mononuclear cells, taken in the second trimester of pregnancy. The V gene is TRBV27, the J gene TRBJ1-2; D is unresolved. The CDR3 sequence is CASSLFPANYGYTF. DNA for the CDR3: TGTGCCAGCAGTTTATTCCCCGCTAACTATGGCTACACCTTC.